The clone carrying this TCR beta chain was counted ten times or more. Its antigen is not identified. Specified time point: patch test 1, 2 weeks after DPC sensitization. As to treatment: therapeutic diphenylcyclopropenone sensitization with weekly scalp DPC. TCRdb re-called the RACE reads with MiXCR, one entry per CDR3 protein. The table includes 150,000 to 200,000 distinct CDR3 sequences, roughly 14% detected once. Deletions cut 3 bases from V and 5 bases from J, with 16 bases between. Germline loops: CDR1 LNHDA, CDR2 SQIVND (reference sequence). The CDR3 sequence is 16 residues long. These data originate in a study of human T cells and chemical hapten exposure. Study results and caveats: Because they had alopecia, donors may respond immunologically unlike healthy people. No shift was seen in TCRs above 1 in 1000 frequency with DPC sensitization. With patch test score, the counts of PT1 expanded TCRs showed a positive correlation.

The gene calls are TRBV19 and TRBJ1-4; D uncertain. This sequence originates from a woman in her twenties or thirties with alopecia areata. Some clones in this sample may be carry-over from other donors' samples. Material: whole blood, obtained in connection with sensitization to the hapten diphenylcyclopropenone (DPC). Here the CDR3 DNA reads TGTGCCAGTAGTATTGGACTCCTAGGGATGAATGAAAAACTGTTTTTT. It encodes CASSIGLLGMNEKLFF.